The next 7 T cell receptor beta chains were all read from a single sample in a study of CD8 T cells in Susac syndrome. Reverse transcription of roughly 0.45 to 1 ug RNA was carried out with random hexamers. One entry per CDR3 protein results from TCRdb running MiXCR on the immunoSEQ multiplex PCR reads. The sample consists of fewer than 350,000 distinct CDR3 sequences, under 95% of them appearing once. The sample taken for sequencing was CD4+ T cells from PBMCs. The origin of the receptors is a human donor with multiple sclerosis.

The CDR3 DNA is TGCAGTGCTAGGACCGGGACTAGCGGGAATGAGCAGTTCTTC. Protein product: CSARTGTSGNEQFF. The chain combines TRBV20-1 with TRBJ2-1, with TRBD2 matching 12 bases. This CDR3 is built from 14 residues. Germline assignment: CDR1 DFQATT and CDR2 SNEGSKA (reference sequence). With V trimmed by 3 bases and J by 7 bases, 4 bases remained unmatched.

This chain joins TRBV30 and TRBJ1-5, with D possibly matching TRBD1 (6 bases). The CDR3 loop spans 15 amino acids. V lost 0 bases and J 2 bases, leaving 11 bases between the germline ends. Germline CDR1 GTSNPN, CDR2 SVGIG (reference sequence). CDR3 bases: TGTGCCTGGAGTGTGGAGACAGGTGGCAATCAGCCCCAGCATTTT. Its translation: CAWSVETGGNQPQHF.

The chain combines TRBV29-1 with TRBJ2-3; 8 bases line up with TRBD1. The CDR3 is made up of 17 amino acids. The germline gives CDR1 SQVTM, CDR2 ANQGSEA. V was pared by 0 bases and J by 2 bases, with 10 bases of the junction left unmatched. For the CDR3, the DNA is TGCAGCGTTGAAGATGGGAGGACAGGGATTCTCACAGATACGCAGTATTTT. Translated: CSVEDGRTGILTDTQYF.

J is TRBJ1-2 and V is TRBV6-5; the D is unclear. Germline CDR1 is MNHEY and CDR2 is SVGAGI. With 6 bases removed from V and 1 base from J, the gap between germline ends came to 9 bases. This CDR3 has 13 residues. The CDR3 sequence: CASREDGNYGYTF. The CDR3, as DNA: TGTGCCAGCAGGGAGGACGGTAACTATGGCTACACCTTC.

V is TRBV6-6 and J is TRBJ2-3; 11 nucleotides align to TRBD2. CDR1 and CDR2 from the germline V gene are MNHNY and SVGAGI (reference sequence). This CDR3 contains 15 residues. With 7 bases clipped from V and 4 bases from J, the junction kept 7 bases outside the gene matches. CDR3 nucleotides: TGTGCCAGCACCAAACTAGCGGGGGACCCAGATACGCAGTATTTT. Translation gives CASTKLAGDPDTQYF.

The rearrangement links TRBV7-9 to TRBJ1-4; 7 nucleotides align to TRBD1. Losses at the gene ends were 3 bases for V and 7 bases for J; bases not matched to a gene: 8. There are 15 residues in the CDR3. The V gene's germline CDR1 is SEHNR and CDR2 FQNEAQ (reference sequence). CDR3 region: CASSLVQGVAEKLFF. CDR3 DNA: TGTGCCAGCAGCTTGGTGCAGGGGGTGGCTGAAAAACTGTTTTTT. Together with reference TRBV7-9 and TRBJ1-4, the CDR3 gives the full variable domain: DTGVSQNPRHKITKRGQNVTFRCDPISEHNRLYWYRQTLGQGPEFLTYFQNEAQLEKSRLLSDRFSAERPKGSFSTLEIQRTEQGDSAMYLCASSLVQGVAEKLFFGSGTQLSVL.

The CDR3 protein is CSPLRAAGAGNEQFF. The CDR3 coding sequence is TGCAGTCCCCTACGTGCCGCGGGGGCCGGGAATGAGCAGTTCTTC. V gene TRBV20-1 combines with J gene TRBJ2-1; D perhaps matches TRBD2 (7 bases). In germline, CDR1 is DFQATT, CDR2 SNEGSKA (reference sequence). V was cut by 8 bases and J by 7 bases, with 24 bases left in between. The CDR3 runs 15 residues.